This T cell receptor beta chain was documented in a study of cytomegalovirus exposure and HLA in healthy donors. This clone was detected a few times. Primers: 60 Vbeta forward and 13 Jbeta reverse. TCRdb keeps only in-frame clones here, not all; method: immunoSEQ multiplex PCR. The sample gives some 99,000 clones, 69% of which show up once; 1.2% is in the top ten. Germline CDR1 ENHRY, CDR2 SYGVKD. CDR3 length: 13 residues. V shed 2 bases and J shed 5 bases, with 9 bases lying between them. This receptor was identified in a female donor in good health and CMV-seronegative. The rearrangement joins TRBV10-3 to TRBJ1-1; D unclear. The sample comprised PBMCs. CDR3 region: CAISEEVRTEAFF. The CDR3 bases are TGTGCCATCAGTGAGGAAGTGAGGACTGAAGCTTTCTTT.